This TCR beta chain is drawn from a study of cytomegalovirus exposure and HLA in healthy donors. PCR used 60 Vbeta primers and 13 Jbeta primers. The protocol was immunoSEQ multiplex PCR, while the TCRdb copy is restricted to in-frame clones and leaves out a portion. The sample contains about 160,000 clones, more than 75% of which appear only once. V lost 6 bases to trimming and J lost 3 bases; unmatched junction nucleotides: 6. The CDR3 is 14 amino acids. Germline assignment: CDR1 LNHDA and CDR2 SQIVND (reference sequence). The gene calls are TRBV19 and TRBJ2-3, with 7 bases fitting TRBD2. The specimen sequenced was PBMCs. The origin of this receptor is a male donor in good health and CMV-seronegative. The CDR3 coding sequence is TGTGCCAGTAGCCTGGGGGGGAGGACAGATACGCAGTATTTT. It translates to CASSLGGRTDTQYF.